A selection of T cell receptor beta chains follows, all from one sample in a study of T cells in Graves' hyperthyroidism and ophthalmopathy. TCRdb fed the multiplex PCR reads into MiXCR, producing one record per CDR3 protein. Here the sample spans 500,000 to 650,000 distinct CDR3 sequences, 13% to 15% being singletons. Sequencing was done on a sample of blood. All receptors derive from a woman between 40 and 55 years old with Graves' hyperthyroidism. Each CDR3 is given with its conserved first and last residue. D genes are given only for firm matches. Not all rows give a size; the values are once, few, many and, for expanded clones, a class.

cdr3_aa	cdr3_nt	cdr3_length	d_call	clone_size	v_call	j_call
CSARDMLAVQETQYF	TGCAGTGCTAGAGATATGTTAGCGGTCCAAGAGACCCAGTACTTC	15	.	many	TRBV20-1	TRBJ2-5
CASSSGDSTYEQYF	TGCGCCAGCAGCTCAGGGGACTCCACCTACGAGCAGTACTTC	14	.	many	TRBV5-1	TRBJ2-7
CAWSVRDRVSGELFF	TGTGCCTGGAGTGTGAGGGACAGGGTATCCGGGGAGCTGTTTTTT	15	TRBD1	many	TRBV30	TRBJ2-2
CASSEGMSGELFF	TGTGCCAGCAGTGAAGGGATGAGCGGGGAGCTGTTTTTT	13	.	.	TRBV6-1	TRBJ2-2
CSADRAPYNEQFF	TGCAGTGCTGACCGGGCCCCTTACAATGAGCAGTTCTTC	13	.	.	TRBV20-1	TRBJ2-1
CGTSGKTNEQFF	TGTGGTACTAGCGGGAAAACAAATGAGCAGTTCTTC	12	TRBD2	.	TRBV19	TRBJ2-1
CASSPLGTSGYEQYF	TGTGCCAGCAGCCCTCTAGGGACTAGCGGATACGAGCAGTACTTC	15	TRBD2	many	TRBV3-1	TRBJ2-7
CASSLTGVYNEQFF	TGTGCCAGCAGTTTGACAGGGGTCTACAATGAGCAGTTCTTC	14	TRBD1	many	TRBV12-3/TRBV12-4	TRBJ2-1
CAWSVAVNQPQHF	TGTGCCTGGAGTGTGGCGGTAAATCAGCCCCAGCATTTT	13	.	.	TRBV30	TRBJ1-5
CASSRGRTGNTEAFF	TGTGCCAGCAGCCGGGGTCGGACCGGGAACACTGAAGCTTTCTTT	15	.	.	TRBV4-2	TRBJ1-1
CSARDVSGSFSYNEQFF	TGCAGTGCTAGAGACGTTAGCGGGAGCTTCTCCTACAATGAGCAGTTCTTC	17	TRBD2	few	TRBV20-1	TRBJ2-1
CASGLGGMISYEQYF	TGCGCCAGCGGCCTTGGCGGGATGATCTCCTACGAGCAGTACTTC	15	.	many	TRBV5-1	TRBJ2-7
CASSISAASSYNEQFF	TGTGCCAGTAGTATTTCGGCGGCGAGCTCCTACAATGAGCAGTTCTTC	16	.	.	TRBV19	TRBJ2-1
CASSPGHTNQPQHF	TGCGCCAGCAGCCCCGGACATACGAATCAGCCCCAGCATTTT	14	.	many	TRBV4-1	TRBJ1-5
CASSGLDRGQREDTEAFF	TGTGCCAGCAGTGGACTGGACAGGGGGCAGAGAGAGGACACTGAAGCTTTCTTT	18	TRBD1	many	TRBV28	TRBJ1-1
CASSLYQGGNTEAFF	TGTGCCAGCAGTTTATATCAGGGGGGGAACACTGAAGCTTTCTTT	15	TRBD1	many	TRBV12-3/TRBV12-4	TRBJ1-1
CSVPRGSTVDTQYF	TGCAGTGTCCCCAGGGGGTCCACTGTCGATACGCAGTATTTT	14	TRBD1	few	TRBV20-1	TRBJ2-3
CSAWDTGSNTGELFF	TGCAGTGCTTGGGACACCGGCTCGAACACCGGGGAGCTGTTTTTT	15	.	.	TRBV20-1	TRBJ2-2
CASSDGNSGRDNEQFF	TGTGCCAGCAGCGACGGAAATAGCGGGAGGGATAATGAGCAGTTCTTC	16	TRBD2	few	TRBV7-9	TRBJ2-1
CASNRQGQKGETQYF	TGTGCCAGCAACCGACAGGGGCAAAAAGGAGAGACCCAGTACTTC	15	TRBD1	many	TRBV2	TRBJ2-5
CASKEPANYGYTF	TGCGCCAGCAAGGAGCCTGCTAACTATGGCTACACCTTC	13	.	few	TRBV5-1	TRBJ1-2
CASSLSTSTDTQYF	TGTGCCAGCAGTTTATCTACATCCACAGATACGCAGTATTTT	14	.	.	TRBV28	TRBJ2-3
CASSLGDGYGEQFF	TGTGCCAGCAGCTTAGGCGACGGTTATGGTGAGCAGTTCTTC	14	.	few	TRBV7-3	TRBJ2-1
CASSRPGTGFGNTIYF	TGTGCCAGCAGTCGTCCCGGGACAGGGTTCGGAAACACCATATATTTT	16	TRBD1	.	TRBV6-2/TRBV6-3	TRBJ1-3
CASSFGNNEQFF	TGTGCCAGCAGCTTCGGGAACAATGAGCAGTTCTTC	12	.	many	TRBV5-8	TRBJ2-1
CASSPTMSSEQYF	TGTGCCAGCAGCCCAACCATGTCGAGCGAGCAGTACTTC	13	.	.	TRBV11-3	TRBJ2-7
CASSALSRSSYNEQFF	TGTGCCAGCAGCGCTCTTAGCCGGAGCTCCTACAATGAGCAGTTCTTC	16	.	many	TRBV9	TRBJ2-1
CASSESIASSYNEQFF	TGTGCCAGCAGTGAGTCCATAGCTAGCTCCTACAATGAGCAGTTCTTC	16	.	many	TRBV6-1	TRBJ2-1
CASSLYGDTQYF	TGTGCCAGCAGCCTGTATGGAGATACGCAGTATTTT	12	.	many	TRBV2	TRBJ2-3
CASSHVAREYGYTF	TGCGCCAGCAGCCATGTGGCCCGAGAATATGGCTACACCTTC	14	.	.	TRBV4-1	TRBJ1-2
CASSRGTGPYTQYF	TGTGCCAGCAGCCGGGGGACAGGGCCATATACGCAGTATTTT	14	TRBD1	few	TRBV5-6	TRBJ2-3
CASSLQGAGDTEAFF	TGTGCCAGCAGTCTCCAGGGGGCAGGGGACACTGAAGCTTTCTTT	15	TRBD1	many	TRBV7-3	TRBJ1-1
CAIRGTGENTEAFF	TGTGCCATCAGAGGGACAGGGGAGAACACTGAAGCTTTCTTT	14	TRBD1	many	TRBV10-3	TRBJ1-1
CASSSTGGEQYF	TGCGCCAGCAGCTCAACAGGGGGGGAGCAGTACTTC	12	TRBD1	many	TRBV5-1	TRBJ2-7
CASSVGTGGHYEQYF	TGTGCCAGCAGCGTCGGGACAGGTGGCCACTACGAGCAGTACTTC	15	TRBD1	.	TRBV9	TRBJ2-7
CASSELENEQFF	TGTGCCAGCAGTGAGCTCGAAAATGAGCAGTTCTTC	12	.	few	TRBV2	TRBJ2-1
CASSQVRERTEQYF	TGCGCCAGCAGCCAAGTCAGGGAAAGGACCGAGCAGTACTTC	14	.	few	TRBV4-1	TRBJ2-7
CASSPRGHYNSPLHF	TGTGCCAGCAGTCCCAGGGGCCACTATAATTCACCCCTCCACTTT	15	.	few	TRBV27	TRBJ1-6
CASSPFLAGGLDTQYF	TGTGCCAGTAGTCCTTTTCTAGCGGGAGGGCTCGATACGCAGTATTTT	16	TRBD2	few	TRBV19	TRBJ2-3
CASSLAGTIYEQYF	TGTGCCAGCAGCTTGGCCGGGACTATCTACGAGCAGTACTTC	14	TRBD2	few	TRBV5-6	TRBJ2-7
CASSRIATEAFF	TGTGCCAGCAGTCGGATTGCCACTGAAGCTTTCTTT	12	.	many	TRBV28	TRBJ1-1
CASSPLGDGFGYTF	TGTGCCAGCAGTCCCCTCGGGGATGGGTTTGGCTACACCTTC	14	.	many	TRBV12-3/TRBV12-4	TRBJ1-2